The 13 T cell receptor beta chains presented below share a single source sample, sequenced in a study of vaccination effects on CD4 cells after COVID-19. Produced via immunoSEQ multiplex PCR; TCRdb's table is partial and in-frame only. The profile shows 26,000 or so clones, around 70% of them singletons. No antigen has been identified for these receptors. Sequencing in the ViraFEST assay came after antigen-specific CD4+ T cells had been expanded with viral peptide pools, which were used to stimulate PBMC. The culture ran for 10 days, and then CD4+ T cells were isolated. Vaccinees lacked prior SARS-CoV-2 infection and tested negative for nucleocapsid antibodies. The sample here was CD4+ T cells from PBMCs cultured with SARS-CoV-2 spike peptides, taken before COVID-19 vaccination. Source of these receptors: a human donor who received a COVID-19 vaccine.

This clone appeared a single time. The chain is built from TRBV7-9 and TRBJ2-3; D ambiguous. V was clipped by 6 bases and J by 0 bases, with 13 bases between them. The length of the CDR3 is 15 residues. The germline gives CDR1 SEHNR, CDR2 FQNEAQ (reference sequence). The CDR3 DNA reads TGTGCCAGCAGTCGAGCGACATTTAGCACAGATACGCAGTATTTT. Translated: CASSRATFSTDTQYF.

This clone was detected once. The rearrangement links TRBV12-3 or TRBV12-4 to TRBJ2-3; D gene unclear. Trimming stripped 3 bases from V and 6 bases from J, with 4 bases between. The CDR3 consists of 11 residues. As DNA, the CDR3 is TGTGCCAGCAGTTTTTACGATACGCAGTATTTT. This codes for CASSFYDTQYF.

The chain combines TRBV1 with TRBJ2-7; the table's D call TRBD2 went unverified against the DNA. TRBV1 is a pseudogene locus. This CDR3 comprises 15 residues. The DNA of the CDR3 is TGCACCAGCAGCCTCGGGGGGGCACTCTCCTACGAGCAGTACTTC. Protein product: CTSSLGGALSYEQYF.

This chain connects TRBV4-1 to TRBJ2-7; TRBD1 matches 8 bases. Losses at the gene ends were 1 base for V and 1 base for J; bases not matched to a gene: 9. The V gene's germline CDR1 is MGHRA and CDR2 YSYEKL. The CDR3 covers 17 residues. CDR3 DNA sequence: TGCGCCAGCAGCCAAGCGATTCTCCGGGACAGGTCCTACGAGCAGTACTTC. It yields the protein CASSQAILRDRSYEQYF.

A single count supports this clone. The chain combines TRBV11-2 with TRBJ1-4, with 7 bases lining up with TRBD1. Germline values: CDR1 SGHAT, CDR2 FQNNGV. V lost 5 bases and J lost 7; bases outside the gene matches: 10. The CDR3 is made up of 15 amino acids. CDR3 amino acids: CASSLNTGVTEKLFF. Here the CDR3 DNA reads TGTGCCAGCAGCCTAAACACAGGGGTGACTGAAAAACTGTTTTTT.

This clone has only one observation. The rearrangement uses TRBV25-1 and TRBJ1-2, with D possibly TRBD1 on 5 matching bases. V dropped 4 bases and J dropped 3 bases, with 6 bases sitting between them. The V gene's germline CDR1 is MGHDK and CDR2 SYGVNS. CDR3 size: 12 residues. The CDR3 loop reads CASSAGDYGYTF. The CDR3 coding sequence is TGTGCCAGCAGTGCGGGGGACTATGGCTACACCTTC.

The chain has TRBV6-6 and TRBJ2-5, with 11 bases aligning to TRBD1. Per germline, CDR1 MNHNY and CDR2 SVGAGI (reference sequence). V lost 5 bases to trimming and J lost 0 bases; unmatched junction nucleotides: 11. The CDR3 spans 18 residues. The CDR3 region has the DNA TGTGCCAGCAGTCGGACAGGGGGCCAGATCCGGTACCAAGAGACCCAGTACTTC. Translation: CASSRTGGQIRYQETQYF.

The J gene is TRBJ2-5, the V gene TRBV29-1, with 10 bases identical to TRBD1. Trimming took 5 bases from V and 4 from J; bases not matched to a gene: 4. This CDR3 is built from 13 residues. The V gene's germline CDR1 is SQVTM and CDR2 ANQGSEA. CDR3 nucleotide sequence: TGCAGCGTTCTGGGGGACAGGGGAGAGACCCAGTACTTC. It is translated as CSVLGDRGETQYF.

This chain links TRBV5-1 with TRBJ2-6; D not certain. The germline V and J ends were trimmed by 0 bases and 0 bases, with 10 bases remaining between them. The CDR3 totals 17 residues. Germline CDR1 SGHRS, CDR2 YFSETQ. The CDR3 nucleotides read TGCGCCAGCAGCTTGGAACCCCCAGACTCTGGGGCCAACGTCCTGACTTTC. Its translation: CASSLEPPDSGANVLTF.

The chain uses TRBV2 and TRBJ1-5, with unresolved D. Germline CDR1 and CDR2: SNHLY and FYNNEI. V lost 7 bases and J lost 5, with 15 bases in between. CDR3 length equals 14 residues. CDR3 in amino acids: CASTNGAGYQPQHF. CDR3 DNA: TGTGCCAGCACGAATGGAGCAGGCTATCAGCCCCAGCATTTT.

This clone was recorded once. The genes are TRBV10-3 and TRBJ1-1; no clear D. This CDR3 has 14 residues. With 6 bases removed from V and 1 base from J, the gap between germline ends came to 12 bases. Germline-derived CDR1 and CDR2 are ENHRY and SYGVKD. CDR3 in DNA: TGTGCCATCAGACCTTCTAAGGGGAACACTGAAGCTTTCTTT. Translating it yields CAIRPSKGNTEAFF.

This chain joins TRBV6-2 or TRBV6-3 and TRBJ2-1; TRBD2 agrees at 14 bases. V was pared by 5 bases and J by 8 bases, with 8 bases of the junction left unmatched. CDR1 is MNHEY, CDR2 SVGEGT, per germline. This CDR3 region has 16 residues. The CDR3 DNA follows: TGTGCCAGCAGTATGGGGACTAGCGGGAGTTGGCATGAGCAGTTCTTC. The encoded protein is CASSMGTSGSWHEQFF.

The DNA of the CDR3 is TGTGCCAGCTCACCATGGACCAGGTCGGGATGGTCACCCCTCCACTTT. It specifies CASSPWTRSGWSPLHF. The rearrangement links TRBV18 to TRBJ1-6; D call uncertain. Deletions cut 2 bases from V and 10 bases from J, with 18 bases between. This CDR3 comprises 16 residues. CDR1 KGHSH and CDR2 LQKENI come from the germline V gene.